These 14 T cell receptor beta chains share one sample of origin, sequenced in a study of blood T cell repertoires in COVID-19. Here immunoSEQ multiplex PCR was the method, and the copy in TCRdb shows in-frame clones only, minus some. This table has 90,000 to 150,000 clones, around 80% appearing once. The sequenced material came from peripheral blood. The receptors derive from a man aged 70-80 years with acute or convalescent COVID-19.

V usage is TRBV3-1 (or the pseudogene TRBV3-2) and J usage is TRBJ2-3, with TRBD2 matching 8 bases. With 2 bases clipped from V and 1 base from J, the junction kept 2 bases outside the gene matches. The germline gives CDR1 LGHDT, CDR2 YNNKEL (reference sequence). The CDR3 totals 15 residues. CDR3 loop: CASSQFSGGTDTQYF. As DNA, the CDR3 is TGTGCCAGCAGCCAATTTAGCGGGGGCACAGATACGCAGTATTTT.

This chain uses TRBV5-1 with TRBJ2-2; possible D gene TRBD2, 5 bases. The CDR3 has 13 amino acids. Trimming pared 4 bases from V and 4 bases from J, leaving 8 bases between. Germline V gives CDR1 SGHRS, CDR2 YFSETQ. The CDR3: CASSTGGTGELFF. The CDR3 DNA follows: TGCGCCAGCAGCACCGGAGGCACCGGGGAGCTGTTTTTT.

The chain has TRBV9 and TRBJ1-6; 8 nucleotides line up with TRBD1. The CDR3 length is 14 residues. Germline-derived CDR1 and CDR2 are SGDLS and YYNGEE. V was clipped by 5 bases and J by 8 bases; unmatched bases: 6. CDR3 DNA sequence: TGTGCCAGCAGTCGAAACAGGGGGGATTCACCCCTCCACTTT. Protein sequence: CASSRNRGDSPLHF. The whole variable domain, remainder taken from reference TRBV9 and TRBJ1-6, is DSGVTQTPKHLITATGQRVTLRCSPRSGDLSVYWYQQSLDQGLQFLIQYYNGEERAKGNILERFSAQQFPDLHSELNLSSLELGDSALYFCASSRNRGDSPLHFGNGTRLTVT.

This sequence joins TRBV11-2 and TRBJ2-3; 7 nucleotides agree with TRBD1. Germline CDR1 is SGHAT and CDR2 is FQNNGV. V lost 1 base to trimming and J lost 0 bases; unmatched junction nucleotides: 4. The CDR3 runs to 16 residues. CDR3 nucleotide sequence: TGTGCCAGCAGCTTAGGGGGACAGCGTAGCACAGATACGCAGTATTTT. Amino acids: CASSLGGQRSTDTQYF.

V and J are TRBV11-1 and TRBJ1-4; D remains ambiguous. Germline assignment: CDR1 SGHAT and CDR2 FQDESV (reference sequence). The CDR3 extends over 13 amino acids. V was trimmed by 0 bases and J by 14 bases, leaving 13 bases between them. The CDR3 reads CASSLAPNWSLFF. Written as DNA, the CDR3 is TGTGCCAGCAGCTTAGCGCCGAACTGGAGTCTGTTTTTT.

The chain combines TRBV5-1 with TRBJ2-1, with TRBD2 as a possible D gene (7 bases). This CDR3 region has 16 residues. CDR1 is SGHRS and CDR2 is YFSETQ in the germline V gene. V lost 2 bases and J lost 4, with 16 bases in between. The CDR3 bases are TGCGCCAGCAGCTTTTTGGCGGGGGCCCTGTACAATGAGCAGTTCTTC. Translating gives CASSFLAGALYNEQFF. Full variable domain (remainder filled in from reference TRBV5-1 and TRBJ2-1): KAGVTQTPRYLIKTRGQQVTLSCSPISGHRSVSWYQQTPGQGLQFLFEYFSETQRNKGNFPGRFSGRQFSNSRSEMNVSTLELGDSALYLCASSFLAGALYNEQFFGPGTRLTVL.

This clone was observed a few times. The rearrangement joins TRBV4-1 to TRBJ2-7, with D perhaps TRBD1 (5 bases). V gave up 0 bases and J gave up 2 bases, with 8 bases separating them. The germline V gene has CDR1 MGHRA and CDR2 YSYEKL. This CDR3 comprises 14 residues. The CDR3 DNA reads TGCGCCAGCAGCCAAGAGACAGTCGCCTACGAGCAGTACTTC. Its translation is CASSQETVAYEQYF.

The chain has TRBV21-1 and TRBJ2-2; the listed D gene, TRBD2, was not tested against the DNA. TRBV21-1 represents a pseudogene. This CDR3 has 14 amino acids. The CDR3 coding sequence is TGTGCCAGCAGCAAAGAGCCCGCTCTCGGGGAGCTGTTTTTT. Translation gives CASSKEPALGELFF.

The rearrangement links TRBV5-8 to TRBJ2-5; no reliable D call. The V end lost 5 bases, the J end lost 3 bases, and 23 bases lay between the germline ends. CDR1 is SGHTS, CDR2 YDEGEE, per germline. The CDR3 runs to 17 residues. In DNA form, the CDR3 reads TGTGCCAGCAGTCCTCTCCTGACTCTTCAAACAAAAGAGACCCAGTACTTC. The encoded protein is CASSPLLTLQTKETQYF.

This clone was detected only once. The chain links TRBV28 to TRBJ2-5; D may be TRBD1 (7 bases). The germline V gene has CDR1 MDHEN and CDR2 SYDVKM. The CDR3 is 16 residues long. V lost 2 bases to trimming and J lost 4 bases, with 17 bases between them. CDR3 protein: CASSLAPGGRRETQYF. The CDR3 region has the DNA TGTGCCAGCAGTTTAGCCCCAGGGGGGCGACGAGAGACCCAGTACTTC.

The chain joins TRBV5-6 to TRBJ2-1, with D perhaps TRBD2 (5 bases). Germline CDR1 and CDR2: SGHDT and YYEEEE. V was trimmed by 1 base and J by 0 bases, leaving 11 bases between them. CDR3 length: 16 residues. CDR3 sequence reads: CASSLRGYLSYNEQFF. The DNA of the CDR3 is TGTGCCAGCAGCTTGAGAGGGTATCTCTCCTACAATGAGCAGTTCTTC.

The chain carries TRBV7-2 and TRBJ2-3; tentatively, D is TRBD2 (5 bases). The CDR3 has 15 residues. V shed 4 bases and J shed 9 bases, with 20 bases lying between them. Germline V gene lookup returns CDR1 SGHTA and CDR2 FQGNSA. CDR3 nucleotides: TGTGCCAGCAGCTCCGGCGGGTCTAGCTTTGGAACGCAGTATTTT. Translation: CASSSGGSSFGTQYF. The variable domain in full, completed from reference TRBV7-2 and TRBJ2-3, reads GAGVSQSPSNKVTEKGKDVELRCDPISGHTALYWYRQSLGQGLEFLIYFQGNSAPDKSGLPSDRFSAERTGGSVSTLTIQRTQQEDSAVYLCASSSGGSSFGTQYFGPGTRLTVL.

The rearrangement joins TRBV7-2 to TRBJ1-1, with 8 bases fitting TRBD1. This CDR3 comprises 16 residues. V gave up 5 bases and J gave up 0 bases; unmatched junction bases: 8. CDR1 is SGHTA, CDR2 FQGNSA, per germline. This CDR3 is CASSIGTGNMNTEAFF. CDR3 in DNA: TGTGCCAGCAGCATCGGGACAGGAAACATGAACACTGAAGCTTTCTTT.

The chain is built from TRBV30 and TRBJ2-5, with 8 bases aligning to TRBD2. The V gene's germline CDR1 is GTSNPN and CDR2 SVGIG (reference sequence). This CDR3 region has 12 residues. V gave up 4 bases and J gave up 4 bases; unmatched junction bases: 2. The CDR3 DNA sequence: TGTGCCTGGACCGGGGGGGGAGAGACCCAGTACTTC. The encoded protein is CAWTGGGETQYF.